These 11 T cell receptor beta chains were sequenced from one sample in a study of blood T cell repertoires in COVID-19 (dated by TCRdb to the early 2020s). The library was generated by the immunoSEQ multiplex PCR assay. Imported from immuneACCESS, the table was reduced by TCRdb to in-frame sequences with V and J called. These copies leave out some clones; in studies compared against another copy, an unresolved V gene accounts for under half, and the cause of the remainder is not known. Recorded for this sample are approximately 290,000 clones; roughly 91% of them occurred a single time. The ten largest clones capture 11% of the sample. The sample consisted of peripheral blood. These receptors were obtained from a woman in her 30s with COVID-19, enrolled during active disease.

The chain has TRBV29-1 and TRBJ1-5, with a tentative D call TRBD1 (5 bases). This CDR3 contains 13 residues. Germline CDR1 reads SQVTM; CDR2 reads ANQGSEA. Trimming pared 7 bases from V and 0 bases from J, leaving 10 bases between. The DNA for the CDR3 is TGCAGCGCGGCGGGGGATAGCAATCAGCCCCAGCATTTT. Translated, it gives CSAAGDSNQPQHF.

The J gene is TRBJ2-1, the V gene TRBV19; tentative D call: TRBD1 (6 bases). CDR1 and CDR2 (germline): LNHDA, SQIVND (reference sequence). The V gene lost 1 base and the J gene lost 2 bases, with 9 bases spanning the gap. This CDR3 is built from 15 residues. CDR3 in amino acids: CASSIVGTTYNEQFF. The CDR3 region has the DNA TGTGCCAGTAGTATAGTTGGGACAACCTACAATGAGCAGTTCTTC.

This chain connects TRBV19 to TRBJ1-1; 8 bases map to TRBD1. The CDR3 sequence is 14 residues long. The junction had 9 bases not matched to a gene; V was cut back by 7 bases and J by 5 bases. Per the germline V gene, CDR1 is LNHDA and CDR2 is SQIVND (reference sequence). The CDR3 region is CASIETGVGTEAFF. The CDR3 DNA reads as TGTGCCAGTATTGAGACAGGGGTGGGGACTGAAGCTTTCTTT.

The chain recombines TRBV19 with TRBJ1-1, with D hard to call. The CDR3 runs to 16 residues. Germline V CDR1 and CDR2: LNHDA, SQIVND (reference sequence). The germline V and J ends were trimmed by 3 bases and 0 bases, with 14 bases remaining between them. CDR3: CASSILQVLMNTEAFF. CDR3 nucleotides: TGTGCCAGTAGTATCTTGCAAGTACTAATGAACACTGAAGCTTTCTTT.

The rearrangement joins TRBV4-1 to TRBJ1-1; 10 nucleotides line up with TRBD1. Germline V lookup: CDR1 MGHRA, CDR2 YSYEKL. The trim removed 4 bases at V and 4 bases at J, leaving 3 bases unmatched. The CDR3 sequence is 14 residues long. The CDR3 DNA follows: TGCGCCAGCAGCCCCGGGACAGGGGTCACTGAAGCTTTCTTT. This codes for CASSPGTGVTEAFF.

This chain joins TRBV12-3 or TRBV12-4 and TRBJ1-2; no clear D gene. Trimming cost V 5 bases and J 3 bases, with 10 bases left between them. CDR3 size: 13 residues. The chain's CDR3 is CASSNTDYYGYTF. CDR3 DNA: TGTGCCAGCAGTAACACAGATTACTATGGCTACACCTTC.

The rearrangement links TRBV12-3 or TRBV12-4 to TRBJ1-6, with D unresolved. V was cut by 3 bases and J by 6 bases, with 3 bases left in between. This CDR3 contains 12 residues. The CDR3 region is CASSFRNSPLHF. In DNA, the CDR3 is TGTGCCAGCAGTTTTCGTAATTCACCCCTCCACTTT.

There are a few counts of this clone. DNA of the CDR3: TGTGCCAGCAGCCCCATCGGGGGGTGGGATGGCTACACCTTC. Protein product: CASSPIGGWDGYTF. The chain employs TRBV7-9 and TRBJ1-2; perhaps TRBD1 as D (5 bases). The V end was cut by 5 bases, the J end by 6 bases, with 16 bases between. The CDR3 contains 14 residues. Germline CDR1 SEHNR, CDR2 FQNEAQ (reference sequence).

This chain joins TRBV19 and TRBJ1-3; TRBD1 might be the D (5 bases). This CDR3 contains 15 residues. Trimming took 3 bases from V and 2 from J, leaving 11 bases between them. CDR1 is LNHDA and CDR2 is SQIVND in the germline V gene (reference sequence). The CDR3 sequence is CASSIISGAGNTIYF. In DNA form, the CDR3 reads TGTGCCAGTAGTATTATCTCGGGGGCTGGAAACACCATATATTTT.

The V call is TRBV10-1, the J call TRBJ1-2; D gene unclear. Germline-derived CDR1 and CDR2 are WNHNN and SYGVQD (reference sequence). The CDR3 extends over 10 amino acids. Trimming left V 8 bases short and J 8 bases short, with 9 bases between. The CDR3 nucleotides are TGCGCCAGCCACACCCGAGGCTACACCTTC. It is translated as CASHTRGYTF.

Points on this clone: In the same sample, other DNA sequences code for this CDR3. V is TRBV27 and J is TRBJ2-5, with D possibly TRBD1 on 6 matching bases. Trimming shortened V by 0 bases and J by 5 bases, and 10 bases separated the two germline ends. This CDR3 is built from 14 residues. CDR1 MNHEY and CDR2 SMNVEV come from the germline V gene (reference sequence). The CDR3 bases are TGTGCCAGCAGTTTATCTGGGGGCTTGGAGACCCAGTACTTC. Its translation: CASSLSGGLETQYF.